The source of this T cell receptor (beta chain) is a study of T cell changes during pregnancy in multiple sclerosis. The repertoire was sequenced with immunoSEQ multiplex PCR; TCRdb's copy has only in-frame clones and lacks some. The sample holds some 60,000 clones, 70% to 90% seen once. This specimen was CD4+ T cells from peripheral blood mononuclear cells, taken in the third trimester of pregnancy. The source is a female donor with multiple sclerosis, enrolled in a pregnancy study.

In nucleotides, the CDR3 is TGTGCCAGCAGCTTAGTGGGGCTAAATCAGCCCCAGCATTTT. Protein product: CASSLVGLNQPQHF. The rearrangement links TRBV7-2 to TRBJ1-5, with D tentatively TRBD1 (5 bases). Germline V gene sequence: CDR1 SGHTA, CDR2 FQGNSA. This CDR3 has 14 amino acids. V was trimmed by 1 base and J by 4 bases, leaving 8 bases between them.